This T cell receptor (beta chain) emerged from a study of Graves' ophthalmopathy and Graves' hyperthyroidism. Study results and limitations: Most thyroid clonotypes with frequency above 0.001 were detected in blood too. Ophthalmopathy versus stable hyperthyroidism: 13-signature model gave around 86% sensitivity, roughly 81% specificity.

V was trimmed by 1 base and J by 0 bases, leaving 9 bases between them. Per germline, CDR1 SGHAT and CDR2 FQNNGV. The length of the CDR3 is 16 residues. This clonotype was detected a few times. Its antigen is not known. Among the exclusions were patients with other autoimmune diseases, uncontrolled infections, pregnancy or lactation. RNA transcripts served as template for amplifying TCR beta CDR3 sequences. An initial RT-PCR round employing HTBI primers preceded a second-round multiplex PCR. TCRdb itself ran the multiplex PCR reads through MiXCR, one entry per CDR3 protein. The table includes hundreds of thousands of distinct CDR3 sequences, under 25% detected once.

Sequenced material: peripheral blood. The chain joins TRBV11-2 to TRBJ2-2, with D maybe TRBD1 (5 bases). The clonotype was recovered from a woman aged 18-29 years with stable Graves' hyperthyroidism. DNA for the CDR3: TGTGCCAGCAGCTTAGTAAGGGGCCCGAACACCGGGGAGCTGTTTTTT. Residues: CASSLVRGPNTGELFF.